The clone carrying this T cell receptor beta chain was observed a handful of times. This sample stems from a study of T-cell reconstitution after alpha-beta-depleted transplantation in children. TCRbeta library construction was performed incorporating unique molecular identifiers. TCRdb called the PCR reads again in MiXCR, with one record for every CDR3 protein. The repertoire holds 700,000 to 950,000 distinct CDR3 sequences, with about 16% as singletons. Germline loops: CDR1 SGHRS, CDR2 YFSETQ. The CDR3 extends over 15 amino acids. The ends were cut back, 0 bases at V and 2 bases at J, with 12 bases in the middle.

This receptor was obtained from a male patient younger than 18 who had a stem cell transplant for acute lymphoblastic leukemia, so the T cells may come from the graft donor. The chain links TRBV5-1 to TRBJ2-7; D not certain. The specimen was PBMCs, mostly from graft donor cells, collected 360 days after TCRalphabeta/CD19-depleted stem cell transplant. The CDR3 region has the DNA TGCGCCAGCAGCTTGGCGCCGACAATCACCTACGAGCAGTACTTC. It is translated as CASSLAPTITYEQYF.